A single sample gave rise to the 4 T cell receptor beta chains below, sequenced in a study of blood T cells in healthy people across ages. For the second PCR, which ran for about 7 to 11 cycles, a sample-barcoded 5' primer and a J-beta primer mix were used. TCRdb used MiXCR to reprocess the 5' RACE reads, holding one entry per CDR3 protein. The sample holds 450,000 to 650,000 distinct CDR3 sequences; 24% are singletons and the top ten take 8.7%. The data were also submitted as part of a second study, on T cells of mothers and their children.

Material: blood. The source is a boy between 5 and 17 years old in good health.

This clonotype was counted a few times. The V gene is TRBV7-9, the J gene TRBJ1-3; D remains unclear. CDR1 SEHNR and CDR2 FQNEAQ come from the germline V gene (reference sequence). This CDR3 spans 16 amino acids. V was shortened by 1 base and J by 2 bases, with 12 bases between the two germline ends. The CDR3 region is CASSLVEGLTGNTIYF. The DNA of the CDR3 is TGTGCCAGCAGCTTAGTCGAGGGTTTGACTGGAAACACCATATATTTT.

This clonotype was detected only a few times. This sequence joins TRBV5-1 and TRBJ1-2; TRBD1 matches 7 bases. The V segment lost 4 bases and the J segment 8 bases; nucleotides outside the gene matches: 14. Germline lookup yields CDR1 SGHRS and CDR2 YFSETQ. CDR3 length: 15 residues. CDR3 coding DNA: TGCGCCAGCAGCCCAGGACAGGCTGGGGCTAGGGGCTACACCTTC. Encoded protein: CASSPGQAGARGYTF.

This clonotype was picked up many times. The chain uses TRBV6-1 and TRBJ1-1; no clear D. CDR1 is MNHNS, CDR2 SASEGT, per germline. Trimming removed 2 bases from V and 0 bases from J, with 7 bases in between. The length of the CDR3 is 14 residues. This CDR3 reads CASSEMGMNTEAFF. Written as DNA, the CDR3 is TGTGCCAGCAGTGAAATGGGCATGAACACTGAAGCTTTCTTT.

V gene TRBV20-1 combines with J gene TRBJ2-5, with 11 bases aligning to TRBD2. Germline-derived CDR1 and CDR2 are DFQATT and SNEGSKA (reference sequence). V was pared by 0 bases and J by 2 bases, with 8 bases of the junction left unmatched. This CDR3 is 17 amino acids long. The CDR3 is CSARDPLAGGSQETQYF. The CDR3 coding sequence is TGCAGTGCTAGAGATCCCCTAGCGGGAGGTTCTCAAGAGACCCAGTACTTC.